The T cell receptor beta chain under discussion was sequenced for a study of beta chain features in type 1 diabetes. Study-level results: Shortening of TCRB CDR3s, moderate but significant, appeared in all four CD4+ subsets of Type 1 diabetes patients. PCR might favor shorter templates, but any such skew would affect patients and controls equally.

Germline V gene sequence: CDR1 SGHTA, CDR2 FQGNSA. The CDR3 covers 15 residues. The V and J ends lost 2 bases and 6 bases, in that order; junction bases with no gene match: 6. Details on this clone: What it binds is not known.

Expressed TCRB transcripts got sequenced, as all isolated RNA was reverse transcribed. Assay used: immunoSEQ multiplex PCR; TCRdb lists only in-frame clones, some missing. The data show 120,000 or so clones, approximately 15% seen once. This rearrangement joins TRBV7-2 to TRBJ1-5, with 8 positions matching TRBD1. This TCR came from a man aged 18 to 30 with type 1 diabetes. Sequenced: central memory CD4+ T cells from blood. The CDR3 DNA sequence: TGTGCCAGCAGCTTATCGACAGGGGAGGGTCAGCCCCAGCATTTT. Its translation: CASSLSTGEGQPQHF.